A selection of T cell receptor beta chains follows, all from one sample in a study of Tregs in tolerant kidney transplant recipients. Only in-frame clones appear in the TCRdb table, and some are missing; sequencing was by immunoSEQ multiplex PCR. The sample has around 50,000 clones, about 83% seen once. The sequenced material came from CD4+ T cells from blood. The receptor set was obtained from a human donor in good health. CDR3s include the opening cysteine and the closing phenylalanine or tryptophan. A D gene is named only where the DNA matches it firmly. Size values are once, few and many counts, or a class for expanded clones, and some rows have none.

clone_size	v_call	d_call	j_call	cdr3_nt	cdr3_aa
once	TRBV5-3	.	TRBJ2-2	TGTGCCAGCAGCATCCTCTCCGGGGAGCTGTTTTTT	CASSILSGELFF
once	TRBV7-2	TRBD2	TRBJ2-3	TGTGCCAGCAGCTTAGACGCGGGGGGCGCGGATACGCAGTATTTT	CASSLDAGGADTQYF
once	TRBV5-6	.	TRBJ2-5	TGTGCCAGCAGCTTGGAGGGTGTCGAGACCCAGTACTTC	CASSLEGVETQYF
medium-sized	TRBV16	TRBD2	TRBJ2-3	TGTGCCAGCAGCCAATCCCCACTAGCGGGAGGAGATACGCAGTATTTT	CASSQSPLAGGDTQYF
few	TRBV19	.	TRBJ1-5	TGTGCCAGTCGAGAACACCCCAATCAGCCCCAGCATTTT	CASREHPNQPQHF
.	TRBV9	.	TRBJ2-5	TGTGCCAGCAGCGTAGAGGGGTCTGAGGGAACCTTGGGGACCCAGTACTTC	CASSVEGSEGTLGTQYF
.	TRBV10-3	.	TRBJ2-4	TGTGCCATCACCGACGACCCGGCGGACATTCAGTACTTC	CAITDDPADIQYF
.	TRBV18	.	TRBJ2-7	TGTGCCAGCTCACTGGGGGAGGCCTACGAGCAGTACTTC	CASSLGEAYEQYF
.	TRBV15	.	TRBJ1-1	TGTGCCACCATCGACAGGCCCGGGGGCACTGAAGCTTTCTTT	CATIDRPGGTEAFF
.	TRBV9	TRBD1	TRBJ1-1	TGTGCCAGCAGCGAGGGACAGGGGTATGCTGAAGCTTTCTTT	CASSEGQGYAEAFF
.	TRBV2	.	TRBJ2-1	TGTGCCAGCAGTAGGCTAGTCTCCTACAATGAGCAGTTCTTC	CASSRLVSYNEQFF
.	TRBV7-8	.	TRBJ1-3	TGTGCCAGCAGCTTAGTGGCAGGGGCGGGTGGAAACACCATATATTTT	CASSLVAGAGGNTIYF
once	TRBV4-3	TRBD1	TRBJ1-5	TGCGCCAGCAGCCTTTATACAGGGGGGGATCAGCCCCAGCATTTT	CASSLYTGGDQPQHF
once	TRBV2	TRBD1	TRBJ1-1	TGTGCCAGCACCGGACAGGGCTACACTGAAGCTTTCTTT	CASTGQGYTEAFF
.	TRBV5-1	TRBD1	TRBJ1-1	TGCGCCAGCAGCTTGAGGGGGCCATACACTGAAGCTTTCTTT	CASSLRGPYTEAFF
few	TRBV25-1	.	TRBJ1-1	TGTGCCAGCAGTGAATTGGCAGGGCGGACCCTGACTGAAGCTTTCTTT	CASSELAGRTLTEAFF
few	TRBV5-1	TRBD1	TRBJ2-5	TGCGCCAGCAGCTTGGCGGACTTCCCTAACAGGGGCCAGTACTTC	CASSLADFPNRGQYF
.	TRBV27	TRBD2	TRBJ2-7	TGTGCCAGCAGTTCGACTAGCGGGAGCCACGAGCAGTACTTC	CASSSTSGSHEQYF
.	TRBV28	TRBD2	TRBJ2-3	TGTGCCAGCAGAACTAGCGGGGGCACAGATACGCAGTATTTT	CASRTSGGTDTQYF
.	TRBV25-1	TRBD1	TRBJ2-1	TGTGCCAGCAGTGATCGAGGACAGGGGGCCCTTTCCTACAATGAGCAGTTCTTC	CASSDRGQGALSYNEQFF
.	TRBV7-8	TRBD1	TRBJ2-1	TGTGCCAGCAGCGGACGGGCCGGGACAGGGGGCCATGAGCAGTTCTTC	CASSGRAGTGGHEQFF
.	TRBV5-1	.	TRBJ1-2	TGCGCCAGCAGCTTGAATTGGGAGAACTATGGCTACACCTTC	CASSLNWENYGYTF
.	TRBV4-2	.	TRBJ1-4	TGTGCCAGCAGCCAAGAGTGGGGGATACGACTGTTTTTT	CASSQEWGIRLFF
.	TRBV5-8	TRBD1	TRBJ1-2	TGTGCCAGCAGCTTGGGGGACAGCACATCACTTAACTATGGCTACACCTTC	CASSLGDSTSLNYGYTF
.	TRBV7-8	.	TRBJ1-1	TGTGCCAGCAGGAATGTGGGGGCGGGCACTGAAGCTTTCTTT	CASRNVGAGTEAFF